These 27 T cell receptor beta chains were sequenced from one sample in a study of regulatory T cells in long-lasting Graves disease. Assembly of TCR beta libraries relied on iRepertoire HTBI primers together with Arm-PCR of CDR3 regions. Each CDR3 protein is one row after TCRdb ran MiXCR on the multiplex PCR reads. The sample consists of hundreds of thousands of distinct CDR3 sequences, 15% to 17% of them appearing once. Indicated time point: newly diagnosed GD, antithyroid drugs for less than 3 months. There was RNA extracted from PBMCs, and the TCR library was made from it. The source material was peripheral blood mononuclear cells (PBMCs), sampled at new diagnosis, from a patient treated with antithyroid drugs. The receptors were gathered from a female donor with Graves disease.

This clonotype was counted ten times or more. V gene TRBV30 combines with J gene TRBJ2-5; 12 positions agree with TRBD2. Germline V gene data show CDR1 as GTSNPN and CDR2 as SVGIG (reference sequence). The CDR3 contains 14 residues. J was trimmed by 4 bases and V by 5 bases; bases with no gene match: 5. In nucleotides, the CDR3 is TGTGCCTGGGGGGCTAGCGGGAGGGGAGAGACCCAGTACTTC. Translating it yields CAWGASGRGETQYF. Looking up the rest from reference TRBV30 and TRBJ2-5 gives the full variable domain: SQTIHQWPATLVQPVGSPLSLECTVEGTSNPNLYWYRQAAGRGLQLLFYSVGIGQISSEVPQNLSASRPQDRQFILSSKKLLLSDSGFYLCAWGASGRGETQYFGPGTRLLVL.

This chain links TRBV6-2 or TRBV6-3 with TRBJ2-5; TRBD2 matches at 13 bases. V dropped 6 bases and J dropped 7; count of bases not matched to a gene: 11. The CDR3 runs 16 residues. Germline-derived CDR1 and CDR2 are MNHEY and SVGEGT. The DNA for the CDR3 is TGTGCCAGCAGGCCCCATGGGACTAGCGGGGAAGGGACCCAGTACTTC. It specifies CASRPHGTSGEGTQYF.

This clonotype showed up just a few times. The V gene is TRBV10-2, the J gene TRBJ2-1, with D possibly called TRBD1 or TRBD2 (5 bases each). Germline V lookup: CDR1 WSHSY, CDR2 SAAADI. Trimming removed 6 bases at V and 5 bases at J, with 17 bases between. The CDR3 loop spans 15 amino acids. The CDR3 sequence is CASSHLRDGNNEQFF. The CDR3 bases are TGCGCCAGCAGCCACCTCCGGGACGGTAACAATGAGCAGTTCTTC.

This clonotype has ten or more counts. The chain recombines TRBV6-1 with TRBJ1-5, with D uncertain. Germline V gene sequence: CDR1 MNHNS, CDR2 SASEGT. This CDR3 contains 16 residues. V lost 4 bases, J lost 2 bases, and 15 bases lay in between. The DNA for the CDR3 is TGTGCCAGCAGTGGTTTCCCCCGGGGAGGCAATCAGCCCCAGCATTTT. Protein sequence: CASSGFPRGGNQPQHF.

In this sample, this clonotype turned up many times. The chain joins TRBV6-5 to TRBJ1-5; TRBD1 is a possible D gene (6 bases). The ends were cut back, 2 bases at V and 2 bases at J, with 10 bases in the middle. Germline values: CDR1 MNHEY, CDR2 SVGAGI. The CDR3 consists of 15 residues. CDR3 amino acids: CASSYGEGGNQPQHF. As DNA, the CDR3 is TGTGCCAGCAGTTACGGGGAGGGGGGCAATCAGCCCCAGCATTTT.

The genes are TRBV20-1 and TRBJ2-1; TRBD2 matches at 7 bases. The DNA end is a closer match to TRBJ2-7, so the J assignment may be wrong. CDR3 length: 13 amino acids. Germline CDR1 is DFQATT and CDR2 is SNEGSKA (reference sequence). In nucleotides, the CDR3 is TGCAGTGCCTTGGGGGGGAGTTCCTACGAGCAGTACTTC. Translation gives CSALGGSSYEQYF.

This clonotype was observed a handful of times. The rearrangement uses TRBV29-1 and TRBJ2-1, with 15 bases that match TRBD2. From germline, CDR1 is SQVTM and CDR2 ANQGSEA. V lost 8 bases to trimming and J lost 7 bases; unmatched junction nucleotides: 9. This CDR3 spans 15 amino acids. The CDR3 spells CSYCRGLAGGNEQFF. In DNA form, the CDR3 reads TGCAGCTATTGTCGGGGACTAGCGGGAGGTAATGAGCAGTTCTTC.

This clonotype was observed at least ten times. V and J are TRBV2 and TRBJ1-5; no definite D call. V was clipped by 7 bases and J by 15 bases, with 22 bases between them. The CDR3 contains 13 residues. The germline V gene encodes CDR1 SNHLY and CDR2 FYNNEI. For the CDR3, the DNA is TGTGCCAGCACCCCCGTATCCGGGAGACTGAGGCATTTT. It is translated as CASTPVSGRLRHF.

Points on this clonotype: This may stem from a read error, because a much larger clone lies one nucleotide away. The gene calls are TRBV5-1 and TRBJ1-2; D is ambiguous. Germline-derived CDR1 and CDR2 are SGHRS and YFSETQ. This CDR3 comprises 14 residues. The CDR3 loop reads CTSSLRQAPLGYTF. CDR3 DNA: TGTACCAGCAGTTTGCGGCAGGCTCCTCTAGGCTACACCTTC.

V gene TRBV7-2 combines with J gene TRBJ2-7; 12 nucleotides align to TRBD1. The CDR3 sequence is 20 residues long. V was clipped by 5 bases and J by 2 bases; unmatched bases: 19. CDR1 and CDR2 (germline): SGHTA, FQGNSA. The CDR3 sequence: CASSHPRGQGARRATYEQYF. CDR3 sequence (DNA): TGTGCCAGCAGCCACCCGAGGGGACAGGGGGCGCGGAGGGCAACCTACGAGCAGTACTTC.

This clonotype came up many times. The rearrangement links TRBV28 to TRBJ1-2, with TRBD1 identical over 10 bases. Germline CDR1 and CDR2: MDHEN and SYDVKM. The J segment lost 7 bases and the V segment lost 6 bases, leaving 8 bases of the junction unmatched. The CDR3 extends over 14 amino acids. The CDR3 DNA reads as TGTGCCAGCAGGTCCGGGACAGGGGTTTCTGGCTACACCTTC. Translated: CASRSGTGVSGYTF.

This clonotype has at least ten counts. The rearrangement uses TRBV6-1 and TRBJ2-3; 7 bases align to TRBD1. CDR1 and CDR2 (germline): MNHNS, SASEGT. The CDR3 runs to 15 residues. V trimming: 6 bases; J trimming: 4 bases; junction bases outside the gene matches: 10. CDR3 sequence (DNA): TGTGCCAGCAGCGAACCGGGACAGACGGCAGATACGCAGTATTTT. Encoded protein: CASSEPGQTADTQYF.

This clonotype was recorded at least ten times. The chain combines TRBV7-3 with TRBJ1-1; D uncertain. The CDR3 has 13 residues. V was pared by 0 bases and J by 3 bases, with 5 bases between. CDR1 and CDR2 from the germline V gene are SGHTA and FQGTGA. CDR3 sequence: CASSLTADTEAFF. The CDR3 coding sequence is TGTGCCAGCAGCTTAACGGCGGACACTGAAGCTTTCTTT. The full variable domain, rest sourced from reference TRBV7-3 and TRBJ1-1, is GAGVSQTPSNKVTEKGKYVELRCDPISGHTALYWYRQSLGQGPEFLIYFQGTGAADDSGLPNDRFFAVRPEGSVSTLKIQRTERGDSAVYLCASSLTADTEAFFGQGTRLTVV.

V and J are TRBV7-9 and TRBJ1-3; D call uncertain. CDR3 length equals 15 residues. V was shortened by 7 bases and J by 0 bases, with 13 bases between the two germline ends. CDR1 and CDR2 (germline): SEHNR, FQNEAQ (reference sequence). CDR3 region: CASNLEGGSGNTIYF. The CDR3, as DNA: TGTGCCAGCAACCTTGAGGGAGGCTCTGGAAACACCATATATTTT.

This clonotype was found many times. CDR3 coding DNA: TGTGCCAGCAGCTTATGGGACAGGGCTAATGAAAAACTGTTTTTT. Its translation is CASSLWDRANEKLFF. The chain carries TRBV5-5 and TRBJ1-4, with 9 bases lining up with TRBD1. The germline V gene encodes CDR1 SGHKS and CDR2 YYEKEE (reference sequence). The V segment lost 2 bases and the J segment 3 bases; nucleotides outside the gene matches: 2. The CDR3 is 15 amino acids. The complete variable domain, with remaining parts taken from reference TRBV5-5 and TRBJ1-4, reads DAGVTQSPTHLIKTRGQQVTLRCSPISGHKSVSWYQQVLGQGPQFIFQYYEKEERGRGNFPDRFSARQFPNYSSELNVNALLLGDSALYLCASSLWDRANEKLFFGSGTQLSVL.

About this clonotype: Relative to the germline gene, one junction end is altered; a read error may explain this. The rearrangement links TRBV3-1 to TRBJ1-6, with D unresolved. The CDR3 runs to 14 residues. From germline, CDR1 is LGHDT and CDR2 YNNKEL (reference sequence). Written as DNA, the CDR3 is TGTGCCAGCAGCCAGTTACGGTTAAATTCACCCCACCACTTT. Amino acid sequence: CASSQLRLNSPHHF.

This clonotype was seen ten or more times. The chain uses TRBV12-3 or TRBV12-4 and TRBJ2-1; 11 nucleotides align to TRBD1. With V trimmed by 5 bases and J by 8 bases, 5 bases remained unmatched. This CDR3 comprises 14 residues. CDR3 sequence (DNA): TGTGCCAGCAGTCTCGGACAGGGGGCCCATGAGCAGTTCTTC. It translates to CASSLGQGAHEQFF.

This clonotype has more than one count but fewer than ten. CDR3 protein: CASSYSRVIDTEAFF. The CDR3 nucleotides read TGTGCCAGCAGTTACTCAAGGGTTATCGACACTGAAGCTTTCTTT. The chain carries TRBV6-5 and TRBJ1-1, with D hard to call. Germline lookup yields CDR1 MNHEY and CDR2 SVGAGI. V lost 0 bases, J lost 3 bases, and 11 bases lay in between. The CDR3 has 15 amino acids.

The chain recombines TRBV12-3 or TRBV12-4 with TRBJ2-7; 7 bases line up with TRBD2. Losses at the gene ends were 3 bases for V and 5 bases for J; bases not matched to a gene: 4. The CDR3 totals 13 residues. The CDR3 DNA sequence: TGTGCCAGCAGTTTTAGGACTAGTAACGAGCAGTACTTC. As protein: CASSFRTSNEQYF.

V gene TRBV6-2 or TRBV6-3 combines with J gene TRBJ2-7, with 10 positions matching TRBD2. CDR1 is MNHEY, CDR2 SVGEGT, per germline. Trimming at V came to 6 bases and at J to 5 bases, leaving 4 bases not matched to a gene. The CDR3 has 13 residues. The CDR3 DNA reads as TGTGCCAGCAGGCCTAGCGGGAGAGACGAGCAGTACTTC. Protein: CASRPSGRDEQYF.

This clonotype appeared many times. The CDR3 DNA is TGTGCCAGTAGTACCGTGTCGACGACGCTGACAGATACGCAGTATTTT. Its translation: CASSTVSTTLTDTQYF. The V call is TRBV19, the J call TRBJ2-3; D call uncertain. CDR1 LNHDA and CDR2 SQIVND come from the germline V gene (reference sequence). V was pared by 4 bases and J by 3 bases, with 17 bases between. The CDR3 is 16 amino acids.

This clonotype was picked up a small number of times. Since a far larger clone is one base different, this is likely a read error. V is TRBV11-2 and J is TRBJ2-7, with 8 positions matching TRBD1. Germline CDR1 reads SGHAT; CDR2 reads FQNNGV. Trimming removed 4 bases from V and 7 bases from J; junction bases left unmatched: 9. CDR3 length: 14 amino acids. The CDR3 DNA reads TGTGCCAGCAGCTACCGGGACAGGATAAATGAGCAGTACTTC. Encoded protein: CASSYRDRINEQYF.

The chain has TRBV10-2 and TRBJ1-2; 7 bases match TRBD1. The CDR3 is 16 residues long. Germline loops: CDR1 WSHSY, CDR2 SAAADI. The trim removed 0 bases at V and 4 bases at J, leaving 8 bases unmatched. CDR3 protein: CASSESTTGKPYGYTF. DNA for the CDR3: TGCGCCAGCAGTGAGTCAACGACAGGGAAACCCTATGGCTACACCTTC.

This clonotype was observed at least ten times. The CDR3 DNA sequence: TGTGCCAGCAGCGAGGGACAGCTTAACTATGGCTACACCTTC. As protein: CASSEGQLNYGYTF. The chain recombines TRBV9 with TRBJ1-2; TRBD1 aligns across 7 bases. V gave up 3 bases and J gave up 1 base; unmatched junction bases: 3. Germline CDR1 and CDR2: SGDLS and YYNGEE. The CDR3 is 14 amino acids.

The rearrangement uses TRBV5-6 and TRBJ1-1; D unresolved. CDR3 length equals 12 residues. The germline gives CDR1 SGHDT, CDR2 YYEEEE. Trimming removed 2 bases from V and 6 bases from J, with 8 bases in between. CDR3 region: CASSFGSPEAFF. The DNA of the CDR3 is TGTGCCAGCAGCTTCGGCTCCCCTGAAGCTTTCTTT.

This clonotype was detected many times. V and J are TRBV5-1 and TRBJ1-3; D gene uncertain. The CDR3 length is 15 residues. Trimming removed 0 bases from V and 0 bases from J, with 7 bases in between. Per germline, CDR1 SGHRS and CDR2 YFSETQ. Written as DNA, the CDR3 is TGCGCCAGCAGCTTGGACGGCAACTCTGGAAACACCATATATTTT. This sequence encodes CASSLDGNSGNTIYF. Full variable domain (rest looked up from reference TRBV5-1 and TRBJ1-3): KAGVTQTPRYLIKTRGQQVTLSCSPISGHRSVSWYQQTPGQGLQFLFEYFSETQRNKGNFPGRFSGRQFSNSRSEMNVSTLELGDSALYLCASSLDGNSGNTIYFGEGSWLTVV.

This chain joins TRBV24-1 and TRBJ2-1; perhaps TRBD2 as D (5 bases). The CDR3 is 14 amino acids. V lost 12 bases to trimming and J lost 3 bases, with 17 bases between them. Germline V gives CDR1 KGHDR, CDR2 SFDVKD. This chain's CDR3 is CARHGISFYNEQFF. CDR3 DNA: TGTGCCCGCCACGGGATATCTTTCTACAATGAGCAGTTCTTC.